The subject of this entry is one TCR beta chain. The data derive from a study of blood T cell repertoires in COVID-19. In the study overall: Specimens from acute and convalescent COVID-19 originated in the United States, Italy and Spain. Nucleic acid was either cDNA or gDNA, and it came from T cells, B-cell-depleted T cells, or PBMCs.

Data came from immunoSEQ multiplex PCR; TCRdb stores just in-frame clones and leaves some out. This sample has 120,000 to 150,000 clones; more than 75% occur once, and the top ten carry under 9%. The CDR3 is 14 amino acids. Trimming removed 4 bases from V and 5 bases from J, with 17 bases in between. The germline V gene has CDR1 GTSNPN and CDR2 SVGIG (reference sequence). The receptor's source is a woman in her fifties or sixties with active or convalescent COVID-19. The specimen sequenced was peripheral blood. The chain combines TRBV30 with TRBJ1-2, with D unresolved. CDR3 amino acids: CAWNGNWERYGYTF. The CDR3 DNA reads TGTGCCTGGAATGGTAACTGGGAGCGGTATGGCTACACCTTC. The full variable domain, its missing parts supplied by reference TRBV30 and TRBJ1-2, is SQTIHQWPATLVQPVGSPLSLECTVEGTSNPNLYWYRQAAGRGLQLLFYSVGIGQISSEVPQNLSASRPQDRQFILSSKKLLLSDSGFYLCAWNGNWERYGYTFGSGTRLTVV.